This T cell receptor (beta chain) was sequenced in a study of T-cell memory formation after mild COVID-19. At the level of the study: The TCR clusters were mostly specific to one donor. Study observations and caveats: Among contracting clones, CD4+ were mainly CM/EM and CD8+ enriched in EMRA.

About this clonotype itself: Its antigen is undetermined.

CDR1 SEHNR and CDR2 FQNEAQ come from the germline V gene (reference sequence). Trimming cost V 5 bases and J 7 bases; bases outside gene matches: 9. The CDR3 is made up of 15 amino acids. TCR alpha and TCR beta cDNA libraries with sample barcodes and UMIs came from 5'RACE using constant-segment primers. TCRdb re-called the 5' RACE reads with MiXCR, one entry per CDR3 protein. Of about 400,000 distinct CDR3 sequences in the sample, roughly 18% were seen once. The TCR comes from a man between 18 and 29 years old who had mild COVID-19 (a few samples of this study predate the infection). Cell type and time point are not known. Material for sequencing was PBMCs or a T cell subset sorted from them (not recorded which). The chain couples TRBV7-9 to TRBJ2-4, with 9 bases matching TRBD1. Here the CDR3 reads CASSLAPGQGNIQYF. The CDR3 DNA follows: TGTGCCAGCAGCCTGGCCCCGGGACAGGGTAACATTCAGTACTTC.